The rows below give T cell receptor beta chains drawn from one sample of a study of control samples from healthy donors and cancer patients. This table comes from immunoSEQ multiplex PCR, and its TCRdb copy is limited to in-frame clones, with some not included. The repertoire has approximately 70,000 clones, about 80% of them found once; the top ten carry around 15%. The sequencing input was blood. The receptors were gathered from a man aged 50 to 59 in good health. The conserved cysteine and the conserved F or W are not part of the CDR3 here.

cdr3_length	v_call	j_call	cdr3_aa
11	TRBV6-5	TRBJ1-2	ASSRQGNYGYT
13	TRBV5-1	TRBJ1-1	ASRESTAVNTEAF
16	TRBV18	TRBJ2-1	ASSPPVRLAGGRNEQF
11	TRBV3-1/TRBV3-2	TRBJ1-6	ASGNGYNSPLH
13	TRBV5-8	TRBJ2-1	ASSLERAPYNEQF
10	TRBV12-3/TRBV12-4	TRBJ1-2	ASSTQKVYYT
12	TRBV6-2/TRBV6-3	TRBJ2-7	ASSPPGTPTEQY
12	TRBV10-1	TRBJ1-1	ASSEWTGNTEAF
12	TRBV9	TRBJ1-2	ASSETRQAYGYT
15	TRBV4-2	TRBJ2-2	ASSQEGRQGDTGELF
11	TRBV7-2	TRBJ1-6	ASTSSRNSPLH
11	TRBV5-1	TRBJ1-1	ASSLDRGGEAF
12	TRBV6-2/TRBV6-3	TRBJ1-2	ASSFLDRFGGYT
12	TRBV18	TRBJ1-6	ASSPDGDNSPLH
12	TRBV19	TRBJ1-6	ASSMQLGEFPLH
15	TRBV24-1	TRBJ2-2	ATSDPKGQGVTGELF
9	TRBV20-1	TRBJ1-1	SGLGNTEAF
13	TRBV18	TRBJ2-4	ASSPPTTMGNIQY
12	TRBV6-2/TRBV6-3	TRBJ2-5	ASSLRTGGETQY
13	TRBV28	TRBJ1-1	ASSSLLDNYTEAF
11	TRBV28	TRBJ1-5	ASNGDSNQPQH
14	TRBV4-3	TRBJ2-1	ASSQGADSSYNEQF
13	TRBV4-1	TRBJ2-5	ASSQAGRSGETQY
13	TRBV14	TRBJ1-6	ASSQLSSYNSPLH
9	TRBV20-1	TRBJ1-1	SARGTYEAF
15	TRBV4-3	TRBJ2-3	ASSQDPPSGISDTQY
14	TRBV2	TRBJ2-5	ASSEYRDPTLETQY
15	TRBV5-1	TRBJ2-1	ASSWGFSGQGASEQF
12	TRBV9	TRBJ2-7	ASSATTNPYEQY
14	TRBV5-1	TRBJ1-4	ASSPGDRGDYEKLF
12	TRBV10-2	TRBJ2-5	ASSTDRGRETQY
13	TRBV2	TRBJ2-7	ASSEELPPTYEQY
12	TRBV18	TRBJ1-6	ASSSQGNNSPLH
14	TRBV12-2	TRBJ2-2	ASRGKQGIRGGELF
12	TRBV18	TRBJ1-6	ASSQLSTNSPLH
9	TRBV6-5	TRBJ1-2	ASSNSYGYT
14	TRBV9	TRBJ2-2	ASSAGTSGTTGELF
15	TRBV2	TRBJ1-3	ASRSPLDRGNGNTIY
12	TRBV25-1	TRBJ1-3	ASILGNRGNTIY
14	TRBV2	TRBJ1-5	ASSEGQLHSNQPQH
11	TRBV30	TRBJ1-1	AWSVGRNTEAF
10	TRBV7-8	TRBJ2-7	ASSPGAYEQY
10	TRBV6-6	TRBJ1-1	ASSYQDSGAF
14	TRBV5-6	TRBJ2-5	ASSPGLAGGWETQY
13	TRBV7-2	TRBJ1-1	ASSLAANHNTEAF
13	TRBV18	TRBJ2-1	ASSPTGAGGFEQF
9	TRBV28	TRBJ1-2	ASSYRYGYT